These 23 T cell receptor beta chains were all obtained from the same sample, sequenced in a study of blood T cell repertoires in COVID-19. Profiled with immunoSEQ multiplex PCR; TCRdb holds only in-frame clones, not every one. The repertoire consists of some 210,000 clones, with around four fifths occurring once and the leading ten covering roughly 20%. What was sequenced was peripheral blood. The receptors originated from a human donor in a cohort sampled during active COVID-19.

The chain is built from TRBV27 and TRBJ2-7, with a possible D match to TRBD1 (5 bases). Germline CDR1 MNHEY, CDR2 SMNVEV (reference sequence). The CDR3 is 14 residues long. Trimming left V 2 bases short and J 3 bases short, with 11 bases between. For the CDR3, the DNA is TGTGCCAGCAGTTTAATGGGGCATCTCTACGAGCAGTACTTC. Its translation: CASSLMGHLYEQYF.

The chain recombines TRBV5-1 with TRBJ2-2; D not certain. V shed 7 bases and J shed 5 bases, with 18 bases lying between them. The CDR3 runs to 15 residues. CDR1 is SGHRS, CDR2 YFSETQ, per germline. CDR3 residues: CASGQHTPATGELFF. The CDR3 bases are TGCGCCAGCGGGCAACATACCCCCGCTACCGGGGAGCTGTTTTTT.

V usage is TRBV9 and J usage is TRBJ2-2; D gene uncertain. The V gene's germline CDR1 is SGDLS and CDR2 YYNGEE. This CDR3 has 13 amino acids. Deletions cut 0 bases from V and 5 bases from J, with 5 bases between. CDR3: CASSVAVTGELFF. The CDR3 bases are TGTGCCAGCAGCGTAGCAGTAACCGGGGAGCTGTTTTTT. The full variable domain, its missing parts supplied by reference TRBV9 and TRBJ2-2, is DSGVTQTPKHLITATGQRVTLRCSPRSGDLSVYWYQQSLDQGLQFLIQYYNGEERAKGNILERFSAQQFPDLHSELNLSSLELGDSALYFCASSVAVTGELFFGEGSRLTVL.

The rearrangement links TRBV5-6 to TRBJ2-6; 9 nucleotides agree with TRBD1. The CDR3 covers 17 residues. Per the germline V gene, CDR1 is SGHDT and CDR2 is YYEEEE. Trimming took 6 bases from V and 1 from J; bases not matched to a gene: 8. The DNA of the CDR3 is TGTGCCAGCACCCGCCGGGACAGGGAATCTGGGGCCAACGTCCTGACTTTC. As protein: CASTRRDRESGANVLTF.

V usage is TRBV11-2 and J usage is TRBJ1-6; D ambiguous. The CDR3 spans 14 residues. The V gene's germline CDR1 is SGHAT and CDR2 FQNNGV. V lost 1 base to trimming and J lost 10 bases, with 11 bases between them. The CDR3 loop is CASSLGGLESPLHF. CDR3 coding DNA: TGTGCCAGCAGCTTAGGAGGGCTGGAATCACCCCTCCACTTT.

The V call is TRBV27, the J call TRBJ2-3; TRBD2 might be the D (6 bases). Trimming stripped 3 bases from V and 1 base from J, with 8 bases between. Germline lookup yields CDR1 MNHEY and CDR2 SMNVEV (reference sequence). The CDR3 has 14 amino acids. CDR3 sequence: CASSFSGGTDTQYF. In DNA form, the CDR3 reads TGTGCCAGCAGTTTTAGCGGTGGCACAGATACGCAGTATTTT.

The chain couples TRBV29-1 to TRBJ1-2; 9 bases fit TRBD1. CDR1 SQVTM and CDR2 ANQGSEA come from the germline V gene. The CDR3 spans 15 residues. Unmatched junction bases numbered 10, after V lost 3 bases and J lost 5 bases. Written as DNA, the CDR3 is TGCAGCGTTGAGAAGGGGACAGGGAATTGGTATGGCTACACCTTC. Translated: CSVEKGTGNWYGYTF.

This clone came up once. This chain connects TRBV20-1 to TRBJ1-1; a possible D gene is TRBD1 (6 bases). V gave up 6 bases and J gave up 7 bases, with 12 bases separating them. CDR1 is DFQATT and CDR2 is SNEGSKA in the germline V gene (reference sequence). The CDR3 runs to 11 residues. Here the CDR3 reads CSATQGLEAFF. The DNA for the CDR3 is TGCAGTGCGACACAGGGTCTTGAAGCTTTCTTT.

This chain connects TRBV7-6 to TRBJ2-1, with 8 bases aligning to TRBD2. V trimming: 5 bases; J trimming: 2 bases; junction bases outside the gene matches: 14. The germline V gene has CDR1 SGHVS and CDR2 FNYEAQ. This CDR3 spans 18 amino acids. The CDR3 sequence: CASSDSGEAPLPYNEQFF. In nucleotides, the CDR3 is TGTGCCAGCAGCGATAGCGGGGAGGCCCCCTTGCCCTACAATGAGCAGTTCTTC.

This clone appeared a single time. The rearrangement links TRBV5-6 to TRBJ1-4, with TRBD1 matching over 7 bases. V shed 4 bases, J shed 5 bases, and the junction held 8 bases outside the gene matches. The germline gives CDR1 SGHDT, CDR2 YYEEEE. The length of the CDR3 is 15 residues. As DNA, the CDR3 is TGTGCCAGCAGCATTAACAGGGGCCTAAATGAAAAACTGTTTTTT. Its translation is CASSINRGLNEKLFF.

The chain couples TRBV21-1 to TRBJ1-1. TRBV21-1 is given as a pseudogene. The CDR3 loop spans 13 amino acids. CDR3 nucleotides: TGTGCCAGCACTGTCTTGGTCGAGACTGAAGCTTTCTTT. Encoded protein: CASTVLVETEAFF.

This clone was seen only once. The chain links TRBV3-1 (or the pseudogene TRBV3-2) to TRBJ2-5; D unresolved. Germline CDR1 and CDR2: LGHDT and YNNKEL (reference sequence). This CDR3 has 13 amino acids. Trimming removed 4 bases from V and 2 bases from J, with 8 bases in between. CDR3 sequence (DNA): TGTGCCAGCAGCCCACAGAGTCAAGAGACCCAGTACTTC. Encoded protein: CASSPQSQETQYF.

Note on this clone: The same CDR3 can be traced to other DNA sequences in this sample. This sequence joins TRBV12-5 and TRBJ2-1; 7 nucleotides line up with TRBD1. The CDR3 has 15 residues. CDR1 is LGHNT, CDR2 FRNRAP, per germline. V lost 6 bases to trimming and J lost 7 bases; unmatched junction nucleotides: 12. CDR3 nucleotide sequence: TGTGCTAGTGGCCGCTCCCCTTCGACAGGGAATGAGCAGTTCTTC. This codes for CASGRSPSTGNEQFF.

The chain recombines TRBV30 with TRBJ1-2; unclear D gene. Per germline, CDR1 GTSNPN and CDR2 SVGIG (reference sequence). The CDR3 sequence is 12 residues long. The ends were cut back, 4 bases at V and 8 bases at J, with 14 bases in the middle. Written as DNA, the CDR3 is TGTGCCTGGATATCGGTGGGCCGGGGCTACACCTTC. Encoded protein: CAWISVGRGYTF.

The rearrangement uses TRBV19 and TRBJ1-5, with a possible D match to TRBD1 (6 bases). The CDR3 totals 14 residues. CDR1 LNHDA and CDR2 SQIVND come from the germline V gene (reference sequence). Trimming cost V 7 bases and J 4 bases, with 14 bases left between them. CDR3 residues: CASKDKDSNQPQHF. The CDR3 bases are TGTGCCAGTAAGGATAAGGACAGTAATCAGCCCCAGCATTTT.

J is TRBJ1-2 and V is TRBV18; D may be TRBD1 (6 bases). Trimming stripped 4 bases from V and 2 bases from J, with 8 bases between. CDR3 length: 13 residues. From germline, CDR1 is KGHSH and CDR2 LQKENI. CDR3 bases: TGTGCCAGCTCACTTGACAGGAACTATGGCTACACCTTC. It specifies CASSLDRNYGYTF.

This chain links TRBV28 with TRBJ1-3, with D possibly being TRBD1 (5 bases). CDR3 length: 15 residues. V was trimmed by 6 bases and J by 4 bases, leaving 16 bases between them. Germline CDR1 and CDR2: MDHEN and SYDVKM. The CDR3 spells CASRPPGHPGNTIYF. CDR3 in DNA: TGTGCCAGCAGACCTCCAGGACACCCAGGAAACACCATATATTTT.

The chain has TRBV30 and TRBJ2-2; 8 positions match TRBD1. The length of the CDR3 is 16 residues. Germline lookup yields CDR1 GTSNPN and CDR2 SVGIG (reference sequence). V lost 0 bases, J lost 0 bases, and 3 bases stayed unmatched. The CDR3 coding sequence is TGTGCCTGGAGTGTACTGGACAGGGCGAACACCGGGGAGCTGTTTTTT. Protein sequence: CAWSVLDRANTGELFF. Using reference TRBV30 and TRBJ2-2 for the parts outside the CDR3, the full variable domain is SQTIHQWPATLVQPVGSPLSLECTVEGTSNPNLYWYRQAAGRGLQLLFYSVGIGQISSEVPQNLSASRPQDRQFILSSKKLLLSDSGFYLCAWSVLDRANTGELFFGEGSRLTVL.

The V call is TRBV2, the J call TRBJ1-2; D might be TRBD1 (6 bases). The CDR3 loop spans 15 amino acids. CDR1 SNHLY and CDR2 FYNNEI come from the germline V gene. Trimming left V 6 bases short and J 3 bases short, with 17 bases between. The DNA of the CDR3 is TGTGCCAGCAGAGTATACTCATGGACAGACTATGGCTACACCTTC. Translating it yields CASRVYSWTDYGYTF.

The chain recombines TRBV7-6 with TRBJ2-4; TRBD1 aligns across 8 bases. The CDR3 has 13 residues. Unmatched junction bases numbered 6, after V lost 1 base and J lost 13 bases. Germline V gives CDR1 SGHVS, CDR2 FNYEAQ. As DNA, the CDR3 is TGTGCCAGCAGCTTAGAAAGGGACAGGCAACAGTACTTC. This translates into CASSLERDRQQYF.

The gene calls are TRBV20-1 and TRBJ2-1; D unresolved. CDR1 is DFQATT, CDR2 SNEGSKA, per germline (reference sequence). The CDR3 length is 11 residues. V lost 6 bases and J 8 bases, leaving 11 bases between the germline ends. The CDR3 spells CSALILYEQFF. CDR3 nucleotides: TGCAGTGCCTTAATCCTGTATGAGCAGTTCTTC.

V and J are TRBV6-6 and TRBJ1-1, with D perhaps matching TRBD1 (5 bases). This CDR3 is built from 15 residues. CDR1 and CDR2 (germline): MNHNY, SVGAGI (reference sequence). The germline V and J ends were trimmed by 7 bases and 2 bases, with 17 bases remaining between them. CDR3 DNA sequence: TGTGCCAGCATAGATAATTCGGGGGGTAACACTGAAGCTTTCTTT. Translated: CASIDNSGGNTEAFF.

This clone was seen just once. The chain couples TRBV6-5 to TRBJ1-1; TRBD1 matches 9 bases. CDR1 is MNHEY and CDR2 is SVGAGI in the germline V gene. CDR3 length: 12 residues. The V gene end was trimmed by 7 bases and the J gene end by 11 bases; junction bases not matched to a gene: 8. Here the CDR3 reads CASIWDRDGAFF. CDR3 coding DNA: TGTGCCAGCATTTGGGACAGGGATGGGGCTTTCTTT.